This record concerns one T cell receptor beta chain sequence. What this receptor recognizes is not known. Base qualities are not recorded, but no much larger clone differs from it by a single base. Unmatched junction bases come to 5, with V trimmed by 6 bases and J by 6 bases. The CDR3 covers 12 residues, taking in both the cysteine and the phenylalanine. Solely the CDR3 DNA is kept, with 36 bases framed from the first base. The CDR1 and CDR2 encoded by the germline V gene are SQVTM and ANQGSEA. The trial excluded patients who had a history of autoimmune disease or were on systemic immunosuppression. In every dose cohort, peripheral blood was drawn for TCR sequencing at baseline, cycle 4 day 1, and cycle 7 day 1. Samples came from an open-label, multicenter, first-in-human phase I dose-escalation trial of ivuxolimab. The trial enrolled adults with locally advanced or metastatic head and neck squamous cell, hepatocellular, melanoma or renal cell carcinoma. Before TCR sequencing, CD4+ and CD8+ T cells were separately sorted from peripheral blood.

Genomic DNA was isolated from the sorted cells so that the TCRbeta CDR3 region could be sequenced. The immunoSEQ Assay was used to sequence the TCRbeta CDR3 regions. As stored in TCRdb, this immuneACCESS dataset retains in-frame rearrangements with V and J assigned. A fraction of the clones does not appear; measured against another copy, unresolved V genes explain less than half of the discrepancy, and the remainder lacks a known reason. This sample holds some 85,000 clones; 80% to 90% were observed only once. The ten largest clones represent roughly 0.23% of the sample. The source of the sample is a study of OX40 agonist ivuxolimab in advanced cancers. Background on the whole study: Ivuxolimab, which targeted the costimulatory receptor OX40 (CD134), was an agonistic, fully human IgG2 monoclonal antibody. Intravenous ivuxolimab was administered to patients every 2 weeks at six dose levels: 0.01, 0.1, 0.3, 1.5, 3 and 10 mg/kg. Among the 52 dose-escalation patients, around 19 had hepatocellular carcinoma, roughly 15 melanoma, 9 renal cell carcinoma and 9 head and neck cancer. In the dose-escalation cohort, around four fifths of patients were male, and the mean age was about 55 years, with a range of roughly 20 to 79. Prior anti-PD-1, anti-PD-L1 or anti-CTLA-4 therapy was permitted, and checkpoint inhibitors had been received by approximately 39% of dose-escalation patients. Partial responses occurred in three dose-escalation patients, of whom one had hepatocellular carcinoma and two had cutaneous melanoma. Peripheral TCRbeta sequencing was intended to test whether TCR sequence diversity was altered and clonal T-cell expansion was caused by ivuxolimab. The paper reports the monotherapy dose-escalation portion (N = 52 patients) of the phase I ivuxolimab trial.

Study-wide findings and limitations: In the 0.1-3.0 mg/kg groups, partial responders had among the lowest normalized peripheral clonal expansion, particularly in CD8+ T cells. Low levels of normalized T-cell clonal expansion were also seen in some patients who did not respond. At doses of 0.1 to 3.0 mg/kg, clonal expansion of both CD4+ and CD8+ blood T cells was observed from baseline to week 6. The antigen specificity of the clonally expanded peripheral T cells was not determined. After ivuxolimab, CD8+ T cells had more expanded clones than CD4+ T cells on average.

The chain joins TRBV29-1 to TRBJ2-1, and TRBD1 aligns with 7 junction nucleotides. The TCR sequence derives from an adult with an advanced solid tumor such as melanoma, head and neck, liver or kidney cancer. This specimen consisted of CD4+ or CD8+ T cells sorted from blood, obtained in a trial of the OX40 agonist ivuxolimab. The DNA sequence follows: TGCAGCGTGAGATCAGGGGGCAATGAGCAGTTCTTC. Translated, it reads CSVRSGGNEQFF.